The T cell receptor (beta chain) under discussion was sequenced for a study of long-term antiretroviral therapy in people with HIV. Version v3.0 of the immunoSEQ assay ran at survey level. Assay used: immunoSEQ multiplex PCR; TCRdb lists only in-frame clones, some missing. Of tens of thousands of clones in the sample, 85% were seen once. V was clipped by 2 bases and J by 4 bases; unmatched bases: 4. The length of the CDR3 is 15 residues. Germline loops: CDR1 MNHEY, CDR2 SMNVEV (reference sequence). The TCR comes from a middle-aged man with HIV. The J gene is TRBJ2-7, the V gene TRBV27, with TRBD2 matching 11 bases. The sample in question was unsorted PBMCs, obtained less than 5 years after starting antiretroviral therapy. The CDR3 sequence: CASSLELAGVYEQYF. CDR3 DNA sequence: TGTGCCAGCAGTTTAGAACTAGCGGGGGTATACGAGCAGTACTTC.